The T cell receptor (beta chain) described here comes from a study of coeliac disease. Findings and limits, study-wide: Active celiac intraepithelial and lamina propria samples had lower TRB and TRG clonality than control samples. According to the authors, this method cannot detect gliadin-specific T cells in an unbiased way.

Sequenced by immunoSEQ multiplex PCR; TCRdb stores in-frame clones only, minus some. The table shows some 4,000 clones, with approximately 68% occurring only once. Details on this clone: Its specificity is not known.

V shed 5 bases and J shed 6 bases, with 14 bases lying between them. The CDR3 totals 13 residues. The germline V gene has CDR1 SGDLS and CDR2 YYNGEE. This sequence was found in a woman aged 55-75 years with active celiac disease. This chain connects TRBV9 to TRBJ1-1, with a weak D call TRBD1 (6 bases). Material for sequencing was intraepithelial lymphocytes from the gut. The CDR3 loop is CASSFGTMAEAFF. The CDR3, as DNA: TGTGCCAGCAGTTTCGGGACAATGGCTGAAGCTTTCTTT.